These 7 T cell receptor beta chains originate from one sample sequenced in a study of T cell responses to AZD1222 COVID-19 vaccine. Some clones are missing from TCRdb's copy, which holds only in-frame ones; the method was immunoSEQ multiplex PCR. The repertoire has around 75,000 clones, roughly 85% of them found once; the top ten carry more than 10%. Sequencing used peripheral blood, obtained on day 0 of AZD1222 vaccination. The receptors were gathered from an adult in good health.

This chain links TRBV7-2 with TRBJ2-5, with TRBD1 matching over 7 bases. V gave up 4 bases and J gave up 4 bases; unmatched junction bases: 21. CDR1 SGHTA and CDR2 FQGNSA come from the germline V gene. The CDR3 covers 19 residues. The CDR3 loop is CASSSRPPRSSGTAETQYF. The CDR3, as DNA: TGTGCCAGCAGCTCCAGACCACCGAGATCCTCCGGGACAGCAGAGACCCAGTACTTC.

This sequence joins TRBV30 and TRBJ1-2; a possible D gene is TRBD1 (5 bases). Deletions cut 0 bases from V and 1 base from J, with 9 bases between. CDR3 length: 14 amino acids. CDR1 and CDR2 from the germline V gene are GTSNPN and SVGIG (reference sequence). This chain's CDR3 is CAWSVARGNYGYTF. The CDR3 nucleotides are TGTGCCTGGAGTGTAGCTAGGGGTAACTATGGCTACACCTTC.

The chain employs TRBV30 and TRBJ1-5; perhaps TRBD1 as D (5 bases). CDR3 length: 14 amino acids. In germline, CDR1 is GTSNPN, CDR2 SVGIG (reference sequence). The germline V and J ends were trimmed by 0 bases and 9 bases, with 15 bases remaining between them. Here the CDR3 reads CAWSVQQAGWPQHF. The DNA of the CDR3 is TGTGCCTGGAGTGTACAACAGGCTGGATGGCCCCAGCATTTT.

The rearrangement links TRBV20-1 to TRBJ2-1, with a possible D match to TRBD2 (6 bases). V was trimmed by 3 bases and J by 3 bases, leaving 12 bases between them. The V gene's germline CDR1 is DFQATT and CDR2 SNEGSKA (reference sequence). The CDR3 extends over 14 amino acids. The chain's CDR3 is CSASSGNHYNEQFF. The CDR3 DNA follows: TGCAGTGCTAGTAGCGGCAACCACTACAATGAGCAGTTCTTC.

The chain uses TRBV7-2 and TRBJ1-3, with 7 positions matching TRBD1. The V gene's germline CDR1 is SGHTA and CDR2 FQGNSA. The CDR3 extends over 16 amino acids. J lost 2 bases, V lost 2 bases, and 6 bases had no gene match. CDR3 sequence: CASSLTLRGPGNTIYF. The CDR3 coding sequence is TGTGCCAGCAGCTTAACGTTGAGGGGGCCTGGAAACACCATATATTTT.

The rearrangement uses TRBV19 and TRBJ1-3; tentative D call: TRBD1 (5 bases). Germline V gene lookup returns CDR1 LNHDA and CDR2 SQIVND (reference sequence). This CDR3 is 14 amino acids long. The ends were cut back, 4 bases at V and 11 bases at J, with 18 bases in the middle. The CDR3 coding sequence is TGTGCCAGTAGTACCTGGGACCCGGAGGGAGCCATATATTTT. This sequence encodes CASSTWDPEGAIYF.

The chain couples TRBV7-2 to TRBJ2-5, with unresolved D. Trimming removed 4 bases at V and 4 bases at J, with 13 bases between. The length of the CDR3 is 14 residues. CDR1 SGHTA and CDR2 FQGNSA come from the germline V gene. The CDR3 region has the DNA TGTGCCAGCAGCTCGAACCCGGTGGGAGAGACCCAGTACTTC. Amino acid sequence: CASSSNPVGETQYF.